These 8 T cell receptor beta chains were sequenced from one sample in a study of early stage breast cancer tumors. Using immunoSEQ multiplex PCR, the repertoire was profiled, and TCRdb retains in-frame clones only, with some absent. The data contain roughly 60,000 clones, approximately 80% of them seen just once; the ten biggest clones take up about 3.7%. Material: blood. Source of these receptors: a person aged 25 to 39 with breast cancer.

V is TRBV7-9 and J is TRBJ1-4; D is perhaps TRBD1 (6 bases). The V gene lost 7 bases and the J gene lost 1 base, with 16 bases spanning the gap. The germline gives CDR1 SEHNR, CDR2 FQNEAQ (reference sequence). The CDR3 spans 16 residues. The CDR3 loop is CASNSIRGGTNEKLFF. CDR3 bases: TGTGCCAGCAACTCCATTAGGGGGGGAACTAATGAAAAACTGTTTTTT.

The chain recombines TRBV19 with TRBJ2-1, with 7 bases identical to TRBD1. The CDR3 covers 16 residues. V shed 6 bases, J shed 4 bases, and the junction held 12 bases outside the gene matches. Germline CDR1 LNHDA, CDR2 SQIVND (reference sequence). CDR3 amino acids: CASSLFPGQPYNEQFF. CDR3 bases: TGTGCCAGTAGCCTCTTCCCGGGACAGCCTTACAATGAGCAGTTCTTC. Together with reference TRBV19 and TRBJ2-1, the CDR3 gives the full variable domain: DGGITQSPKYLFRKEGQNVTLSCEQNLNHDAMYWYRQDPGQGLRLIYYSQIVNDFQKGDIAEGYSVSREKKESFPLTVTSAQKNPTAFYLCASSLFPGQPYNEQFFGPGTRLTVL.

The chain couples TRBV6-5 to TRBJ1-1; D is ambiguous. Trimming left V 10 bases short and J 0 bases short, with 6 bases between. Germline V CDR1 and CDR2: MNHEY, SVGAGI. The CDR3 runs to 11 residues. The CDR3 here is CATLMNTEAFF. CDR3 nucleotide sequence: TGTGCCACCCTCATGAACACTGAAGCTTTCTTT.

The rearrangement links TRBV27 to TRBJ2-3, with 11 bases aligning to TRBD2. This CDR3 is 16 amino acids long. Germline V CDR1 and CDR2: MNHEY, SMNVEV (reference sequence). V lost 1 base, J lost 5 bases, and 5 bases stayed unmatched. CDR3 sequence: CASSLLAGGPGDTQYF. The CDR3 DNA sequence: TGTGCCAGCAGTTTATTAGCGGGAGGGCCCGGAGATACGCAGTATTTT.

V is TRBV7-9 and J is TRBJ2-1; no clear D gene. V was cut by 1 base and J by 10 bases, with 5 bases left in between. Germline lookup yields CDR1 SEHNR and CDR2 FQNEAQ (reference sequence). The CDR3 is 11 amino acids. CDR3 in amino acids: CASSLVGEQFF. The DNA for the CDR3 is TGTGCCAGCAGCTTAGTCGGAGAGCAGTTCTTC.

This sequence joins TRBV25-1 and TRBJ2-7; D may correspond to TRBD1 or TRBD2 (6 bases each). Germline V gene lookup returns CDR1 MGHDK and CDR2 SYGVNS. V lost 6 bases and J 3 bases, leaving 18 bases between the germline ends. This CDR3 comprises 15 residues. The CDR3 sequence is CASSPLGGLHYEQYF. CDR3 DNA: TGTGCCAGCAGCCCCCTAGGGGGACTCCACTACGAGCAGTACTTC.

The chain couples TRBV7-8 to TRBJ2-1, with D possibly TRBD2 on 7 matching bases. Looked up from germline, CDR1 is SGHVS and CDR2 is FQNEAQ. The CDR3 has 17 amino acids. V gave up 2 bases and J gave up 0 bases, with 14 bases separating them. The CDR3 is CASSLQYGGRSYNEQFF. CDR3 nucleotides: TGTGCCAGCAGCTTACAGTACGGGGGGCGCTCCTACAATGAGCAGTTCTTC.

Comments on this clone: Germline is not matched at one junction end, which may reflect a read error. The chain employs TRBV2 and TRBJ1-5; D perhaps matches TRBD1 (5 bases). The germline CDR1 and CDR2 sequences are SNHLY and FYNNEI. The CDR3 spans 16 residues. DNA for the CDR3: TGTGCCAGCAGAGAAGACAGCTGGCTAAGCAATCAGCCCCAGCATTTT. This gives the protein CASREDSWLSNQPQHF.